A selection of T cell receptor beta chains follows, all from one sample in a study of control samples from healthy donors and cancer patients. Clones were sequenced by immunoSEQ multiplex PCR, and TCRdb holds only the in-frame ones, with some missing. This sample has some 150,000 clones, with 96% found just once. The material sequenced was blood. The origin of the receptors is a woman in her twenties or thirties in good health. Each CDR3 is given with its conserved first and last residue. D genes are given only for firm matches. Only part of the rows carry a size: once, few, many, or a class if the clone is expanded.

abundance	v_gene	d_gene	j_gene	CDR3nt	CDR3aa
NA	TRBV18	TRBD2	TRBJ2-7	TGTGCCAGCTCACTTGGCGGGAGGCTCTACGAGCAGTACTTC	CASSLGGRLYEQYF
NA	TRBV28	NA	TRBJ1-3	TGTGCCAGCAGCTTAAAAGGAAACACCATATATTTT	CASSLKGNTIYF
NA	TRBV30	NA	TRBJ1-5	TGTGCCTGGAGTGTGGACGGCAATCAGCCCCAGCATTTT	CAWSVDGNQPQHF
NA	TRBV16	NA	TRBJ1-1	TGTGCCAGCAGCCAAGATGACACTGAAGCTTTCTTT	CASSQDDTEAFF
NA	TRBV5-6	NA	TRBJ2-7	TGTGCCAGCAGCCGGGCAGGGACCTACGAGCAGTACTTC	CASSRAGTYEQYF
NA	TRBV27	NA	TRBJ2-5	TGTGCCAGCAGTCCCAGATACTGGGGAAGTCAAGAGACCCAGTACTTC	CASSPRYWGSQETQYF
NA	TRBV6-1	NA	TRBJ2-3	TGTGCCAGCAGTGAAGCCAGGACGGGACTTCGTACGCAGTATTTT	CASSEARTGLRTQYF
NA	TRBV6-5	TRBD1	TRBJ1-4	TGTGCCAGCAGTTACAGGAGGGGGCAGACTAATGAAAAACTGTTTTTT	CASSYRRGQTNEKLFF
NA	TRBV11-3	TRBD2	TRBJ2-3	TGTGCCAGCAGCTTCGGTAGCGGGGGGACAGATACGCAGTATTTT	CASSFGSGGTDTQYF
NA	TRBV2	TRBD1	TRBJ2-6	TGTGCCAGCAGTGCCCACCTCCGGGACAGGGGTAGCGCGTATGGGGCCAACGTCCTGACTTTC	CASSAHLRDRGSAYGANVLTF
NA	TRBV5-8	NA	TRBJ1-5	TGTGCCAGCAGCCCGAGGCGGTATAATCAGCCCCAGCATTTT	CASSPRRYNQPQHF
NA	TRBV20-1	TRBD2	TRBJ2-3	TGCAGTGCTAGTCCCCTAGCGGGGCCTATGATCACAGATACGCAGTATTTT	CSASPLAGPMITDTQYF
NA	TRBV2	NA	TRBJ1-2	TGTGCCAGCAGTCATCTGGACGGGAGAAACTATGGCTACACCTTC	CASSHLDGRNYGYTF
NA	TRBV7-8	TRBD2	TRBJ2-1	TGTGCCAGCAGCTCATTCGACGTAGCGGGAGGTGTTAATGAGCAGTTCTTC	CASSSFDVAGGVNEQFF
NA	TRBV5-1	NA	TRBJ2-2	TGCGCCAGCAGTCTGGGAACCGAGAACACCGGGGAGCTGTTTTTT	CASSLGTENTGELFF
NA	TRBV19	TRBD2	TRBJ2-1	TGTGCCAGTAGTATAAGGGGACTAGCGGGGGGTAATGAGCAGTTCTTC	CASSIRGLAGGNEQFF
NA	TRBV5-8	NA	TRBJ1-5	TGTGCCAGCAGCCCTTTTATTTGGCCCCAGCATTTT	CASSPFIWPQHF
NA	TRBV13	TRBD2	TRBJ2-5	TGTGCCAGCAGCTTAAGGGAGGGCCTCCACTTC	CASSLREGLHF
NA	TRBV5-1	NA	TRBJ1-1	TGCGCCAGCAGTCTTGGGTTCACCATGAACACTGAAGCTTTCTTT	CASSLGFTMNTEAFF
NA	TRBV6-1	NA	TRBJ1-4	TGTGCCAGCAGTGAAGTTGTCCGGGTTAATGAAAAACTGTTTTTT	CASSEVVRVNEKLFF
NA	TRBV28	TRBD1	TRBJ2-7	TGTGCCAGCAGTTTACTCGGACAGGGGGGCCACGAGCAGTACTTC	CASSLLGQGGHEQYF
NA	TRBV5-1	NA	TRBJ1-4	TGCGCCAGCAGCTTGGGGACGGTAAAATGGGAAAAACTGTTTTTT	CASSLGTVKWEKLFF
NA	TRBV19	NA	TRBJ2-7	TGTGCCAGTAGTATCGATGCAGCTTCCTACGAGCAGTACTTC	CASSIDAASYEQYF
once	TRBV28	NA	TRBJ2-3	TGTGCCAGCACCCCGAGTAGTAGAGATACGCAGTATTTT	CASTPSSRDTQYF
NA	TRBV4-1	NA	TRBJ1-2	TGCGCCAGCAGCCAAGATAACAGGGAAAACTATGGCTACACCTTC	CASSQDNRENYGYTF
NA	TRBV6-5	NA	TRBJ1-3	TGTGCCACCTCGGGACTGCTCTCTGGAAACACCATATATTTT	CATSGLLSGNTIYF
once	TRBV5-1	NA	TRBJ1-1	TGCGCCAGCAGCACCGGGCTGACTGCAATGAACACTGAAGCTTTCTTT	CASSTGLTAMNTEAFF